Listed below are T cell receptor beta chains from one sample, sequenced in a study of memory CD4+ T cells and cytomegalovirus serostatus. The protocol was immunoSEQ multiplex PCR, while the TCRdb copy is restricted to in-frame clones and leaves out a portion. The sample carries about 82,000 clones, around 80% recorded once. Sequences were obtained from memory CD4+ T cells from blood. These TCRs come from an adult in good health and CMV-seronegative. The CDR3 runs from the conserved cysteine through the conserved F or W. The D gene is left open where the match is weak. Where a row states a size, it is once, few, many or the class of an expanded clone; other rows omit it.

abundance	d_gene	v_gene	j_gene	CDR3nt	CDR3aa
NA	NA	TRBV5-5	TRBJ1-1	TGTGCCAGCAGCTTGGGGGCCAGCATGAACACTGAAGCTTTCTTT	CASSLGASMNTEAFF
NA	NA	TRBV6-1	TRBJ2-3	TGTGCCAGCAGTGATAGGGGGGGCGCGGCAGATACGCAGTATTTT	CASSDRGGAADTQYF
NA	NA	TRBV5-5	TRBJ1-2	TGTGCCAGCAGCTTGGCCAAGGGGGGGAACTATGGCTACACCTTC	CASSLAKGGNYGYTF
once	NA	TRBV18	TRBJ2-3	TGTGCCAGCTCACCACCCAGTAGCACAGATACGCAGTATTTT	CASSPPSSTDTQYF
NA	NA	TRBV11-1	TRBJ2-7	TGTGCCAGCAGCTTGGTCGCAGGCGGCTCCTACGAGCAGTACTTC	CASSLVAGGSYEQYF
NA	NA	TRBV6-6	TRBJ1-2	TGTGCCAGCAGTGTGGACGGCCTTTATGGCTACACCTTC	CASSVDGLYGYTF
NA	NA	TRBV5-1	TRBJ1-1	TGCGCCAGCAGCTTCACAGCTGGTGAAGCTTTCTTT	CASSFTAGEAFF
NA	NA	TRBV12-5	TRBJ2-5	TGTGCTAGTGGTTATAAGGTGACCCAGTACTTC	CASGYKVTQYF
few	NA	TRBV4-3	TRBJ1-1	TGCGCCAGCAGCCAAGATTTCGCTCAGAACACTGAAGCTTTCTTT	CASSQDFAQNTEAFF
medium-sized	NA	TRBV7-2	TRBJ1-1	TGTGCCAGCGAAGGGAACACTGAAGCTTTCTTT	CASEGNTEAFF
few	TRBD1	TRBV5-1	TRBJ2-4	TGCGCCAGCAGCCTCGGACAGGGTGTGGACATTCAGTACTTC	CASSLGQGVDIQYF
NA	NA	TRBV18	TRBJ1-1	TGTGCCAGCTCACCATTAGAAGAAGCTTTCTTT	CASSPLEEAFF
NA	NA	TRBV18	TRBJ2-6	TGTGCCAGCTCACCACGAGAGCCAGCCGGGGCCAACGTCCTGACTTTC	CASSPREPAGANVLTF
NA	NA	TRBV6-5	TRBJ1-2	TGTGCCAGCAGCCTCAGGGATGGGCATGGCTACACCTTC	CASSLRDGHGYTF
NA	TRBD2	TRBV7-2	TRBJ2-7	TGTGCCAGCAGGCGGGGGTTCGGGGTAAACGAGCAGTACTTC	CASRRGFGVNEQYF
NA	NA	TRBV21-1	TRBJ1-2	TGTGCCAGCAGCAAGGAAGGGGGCTACACCTTC	CASSKEGGYTF
NA	NA	TRBV5-1	TRBJ2-7	TGCGCCAGCAGTCTCACGACTGGGAGCTCCTACGAGCAGTACTTC	CASSLTTGSSYEQYF
NA	NA	TRBV2	TRBJ1-6	TGTGCCAGCACAGGGCCACGCGGTTCACCCCTCCACTTT	CASTGPRGSPLHF
NA	TRBD2	TRBV7-9	TRBJ2-1	TGTGCCAGCAGCTTAGTACTAGCGGGGGGGGGCCTCCGCAATGAGCAGTTCTTC	CASSLVLAGGGLRNEQFF
NA	NA	TRBV6-1	TRBJ2-7	TGTGCCAGCAGTGTTATCCTGGACGGGAGCGAGCAGTACTTC	CASSVILDGSEQYF
NA	NA	TRBV7-3	TRBJ1-6	TGTGCCAGCAGCTTAACAGACAGTTTACCCCTCCACTTT	CASSLTDSLPLHF
once	TRBD1	TRBV6-1	TRBJ2-7	TGTGCCAGCAGTGAAGTTACCGGGACAGCCTACGAGCAGTACTTC	CASSEVTGTAYEQYF
NA	TRBD1	TRBV10-3	TRBJ2-2	TGTGCCATCTCCCTAGGGGGACAGGGTAACACCGGGGAGCTGTTTTTT	CAISLGGQGNTGELFF
NA	NA	TRBV7-9	TRBJ2-3	TGTGCCAGCAGCTTCCCAGGGGTGACAGATACGCAGTATTTT	CASSFPGVTDTQYF
NA	TRBD1	TRBV2	TRBJ2-5	TGTGCCAGCAGTGAGATGGACAGGGGGGAGACCCAGTACTTC	CASSEMDRGETQYF
NA	NA	TRBV25-1	TRBJ2-7	TGTGCCAGCAGTATGGCGGATGCCTACGAGCAGTACTTC	CASSMADAYEQYF
NA	NA	TRBV11-2	TRBJ2-7	TGTGCCAGCAGCTTGAGCCGGTTAGAGCAGTACTTC	CASSLSRLEQYF
NA	NA	TRBV30	TRBJ1-1	TGTGCCCTCAAACGGGGGGGGCCTGAAGCTTTCTTT	CALKRGGPEAFF
NA	NA	TRBV6-5	TRBJ1-6	TGTGCCAGCAGTTACGTAGGGAATGTACTCCACTTT	CASSYVGNVLHF
NA	TRBD1	TRBV7-9	TRBJ1-5	TGTGCCAGCAGCCTAGACAGGGGTAGCAATCAGCCCCAGCATTTT	CASSLDRGSNQPQHF
NA	TRBD1	TRBV27	TRBJ2-7	TGTGCCAGCAGTTTTACCGGGACAGGGTTCGATAGATACTACGAGCAGTACTTC	CASSFTGTGFDRYYEQYF
NA	NA	TRBV18	TRBJ1-1	TGTGCCAGCTCTCGTCAGGGGACTGAAGCTTTCTTT	CASSRQGTEAFF
once	NA	TRBV20-1	TRBJ2-5	TGCAGTGCTGAACAGCAAGAGACCCAGTACTTC	CSAEQQETQYF
NA	TRBD1	TRBV7-3	TRBJ2-7	TGTGCCAGCAGGTTAACAGGGGGCATGGACGAGCAGTACTTC	CASRLTGGMDEQYF
NA	NA	TRBV9	TRBJ1-1	TGTGCCAGCAGCCCTCAGGACGTTGAAGCTTTCTTT	CASSPQDVEAFF
NA	NA	TRBV6-5	TRBJ1-6	TGTGCCAGCAGTTACTCCTATAATCCTACCAGTTCACCCCTCCACTTT	CASSYSYNPTSSPLHF
once	NA	TRBV30	TRBJ1-4	TGTGCCTGGAGTCCCACCCAAGAAAAACTGTTTTTT	CAWSPTQEKLFF
NA	TRBD1	TRBV18	TRBJ1-1	TGTGCCAGCTCAAGGGGGACAGGGCTTCACACTGAAGCTTTCTTT	CASSRGTGLHTEAFF
NA	TRBD2	TRBV7-2	TRBJ2-5	TGTGCCAGCAGCCCAAGGGGCAGGACTAGCGGGGTTGAGACCCAGTACTTC	CASSPRGRTSGVETQYF
NA	NA	TRBV9	TRBJ2-1	TGTGCCAGCAGCGCCCAGACAGCCTCCTACAATGAGCAGTTCTTC	CASSAQTASYNEQFF
NA	TRBD2	TRBV7-2	TRBJ2-7	TGTGCCAGCAAGGGACTACACAGCTCCTACGAGCAGTACTTC	CASKGLHSSYEQYF
NA	NA	TRBV21-1	TRBJ1-2	TGTGCCAGCAGCAAAGCAGGACAGGGGGCGCGGGGCTACACCTTC	CASSKAGQGARGYTF
NA	NA	TRBV5-8	TRBJ1-5	TGTGCCAGCAGCTTGGTGGGCGGCAATCAGCCCCAGCATTTT	CASSLVGGNQPQHF
NA	TRBD1	TRBV14	TRBJ2-5	TGTGCCAGCAGCCAATTGGGACAGGCCAAGGAAGAGACCCAGTACTTC	CASSQLGQAKEETQYF
NA	NA	TRBV4-1	TRBJ1-4	TGCGCCAGCAGCCTAGATATGGGGGAGAGTGAAAAACTGTTTTTT	CASSLDMGESEKLFF
NA	NA	TRBV19	TRBJ2-7	TGTGCCAGTAGTTTACAGGGAACCACCTACGAGCAGTACTTC	CASSLQGTTYEQYF
NA	NA	TRBV28	TRBJ2-7	TGTGCCAGCAGGGGCAGATACTCCTACGAGCAGTACTTC	CASRGRYSYEQYF
NA	NA	TRBV2	TRBJ2-2	TGTGCCAGTGGAGGGTGGGGTAACACCGGGGAGCTGTTTTTT	CASGGWGNTGELFF
medium-sized	NA	TRBV29-1	TRBJ1-1	TGCAGCGTTAACAGGGCCTCAGTTGAAGCTTTCTTT	CSVNRASVEAFF
NA	TRBD1	TRBV5-1	TRBJ1-5	TGCGCCAGCAGCTTGGAGGGACAGGACAATCAGCCCCAGCATTTT	CASSLEGQDNQPQHF
NA	TRBD1	TRBV9	TRBJ2-2	TGTGCCAGCAGCTTCGACAGGGCCACCGGGGAGCTGTTTTTT	CASSFDRATGELFF
NA	NA	TRBV7-2	TRBJ1-3	TGTGCCAGCAGCTCACTTCCCGGGTGGAAGGTCTCTGGAAACACCATATATTTT	CASSSLPGWKVSGNTIYF
once	NA	TRBV27	TRBJ2-4	TGTGCCAGCAGTTTATTGGCCAAAAACATTCAGTACTTC	CASSLLAKNIQYF
NA	NA	TRBV29-1	TRBJ1-2	TGCAGCGCCTTACAGGGAGAATATGGCTACACCTTC	CSALQGEYGYTF
NA	NA	TRBV7-6	TRBJ2-2	TGTGCCAGCCAAGAGTGGGAGCTGTTTTTT	CASQEWELFF
NA	NA	TRBV7-9	TRBJ2-3	TGTGCCAGCAGCTTGGACAGCTCAACAGATACGCAGTATTTT	CASSLDSSTDTQYF
NA	NA	TRBV30	TRBJ2-7	TGTGCCTGGAGGTTAGACTACGAGCAGTACTTC	CAWRLDYEQYF
once	NA	TRBV7-9	TRBJ2-1	TGTGCCAGCAGCTTCCGGGACCTTCCCTACAATGAGCAGTTCTTC	CASSFRDLPYNEQFF
NA	TRBD1	TRBV19	TRBJ2-3	TGTGCCAGTAGTATAGGTACAGGGGATGATACGCAGTATTTT	CASSIGTGDDTQYF
NA	TRBD2	TRBV11-3	TRBJ2-1	TGTGCCAGCAGCGAAAGGACTAGCGGGGGGAATGAGCAGTTCTTC	CASSERTSGGNEQFF